The next 20 T cell receptor beta chains were all read from a single sample in a study of cytomegalovirus exposure and HLA in healthy donors. Vbeta (60) and Jbeta (13) primers were used in the PCR. Sequenced by immunoSEQ multiplex PCR; TCRdb stores in-frame clones only, minus some. The sample holds some 100,000 clones, 60% to 75% seen once. Sequenced material: PBMCs. The receptors here all came from a woman in her seventies in good health and CMV-seropositive.

By sample fraction, this clone is medium-sized. This CDR3 is CAIRASGGVYEQFF. For the CDR3, the DNA is TGTGCCATCAGGGCTAGCGGGGGGGTATATGAGCAGTTCTTC. V is TRBV10-3 and J is TRBJ2-1, with TRBD2 identical over 12 bases. From germline, CDR1 is ENHRY and CDR2 SYGVKD. The CDR3 covers 14 residues. The V segment lost 6 bases and the J segment 8 bases; nucleotides outside the gene matches: 5.

V gene TRBV5-6 combines with J gene TRBJ2-3, with D possibly TRBD2 on 6 matching bases. Germline loops: CDR1 SGHDT, CDR2 YYEEEE. This CDR3 region has 15 residues. The germline V and J ends were trimmed by 2 bases and 5 bases, with 15 bases remaining between them. Here the CDR3 reads CASSLGGTFGDTQYF. In DNA form, the CDR3 reads TGTGCCAGCAGCTTAGGCGGGACCTTCGGAGATACGCAGTATTTT.

The chain is built from TRBV9 and TRBJ2-1; a weak D match, TRBD2 (6 bases). Germline V gene sequence: CDR1 SGDLS, CDR2 YYNGEE. The V gene lost 1 base and the J gene lost 2 bases, with 16 bases spanning the gap. The CDR3 covers 17 residues. The CDR3 DNA reads TGTGCCAGCAGCGTAAGGATTGCTAGCGTTACCTACAATGAGCAGTTCTTC. It yields the protein CASSVRIASVTYNEQFF. Filled out from reference TRBV9 and TRBJ2-1, the complete variable domain reads DSGVTQTPKHLITATGQRVTLRCSPRSGDLSVYWYQQSLDQGLQFLIQYYNGEERAKGNILERFSAQQFPDLHSELNLSSLELGDSALYFCASSVRIASVTYNEQFFGPGTRLTVL.

The gene calls are TRBV9 and TRBJ2-1, with 13 bases lining up with TRBD2. After removal of 6 bases from V and 8 bases from J, the junction contained 8 bases not matched to a gene. The CDR3 spans 15 residues. CDR1 and CDR2 (germline): SGDLS, YYNGEE. The CDR3 DNA sequence: TGTGCCAGCACCATTGGACTAGCGGGGGCCGATGAGCAGTTCTTC. It yields the protein CASTIGLAGADEQFF.

V and J are TRBV4-1 and TRBJ2-6; tentatively, D is TRBD2 (7 bases). Trimming took 1 base from V and 0 from J, leaving 13 bases between them. There are 18 residues in the CDR3. In germline, CDR1 is MGHRA, CDR2 YSYEKL. The CDR3 protein is CASSQGGGGASGANVLTF. The CDR3 DNA is TGCGCCAGCAGCCAAGGGGGGGGCGGGGCCTCTGGGGCCAACGTCCTGACTTTC.

Here the CDR3 reads CASRGGPGGSYEQYF. CDR3 bases: TGTGCCAGTAGAGGAGGTCCGGGCGGCTCCTACGAGCAGTACTTC. The rearrangement joins TRBV19 to TRBJ2-7; D possibly corresponds to TRBD2 (5 bases). The CDR3 sequence is 15 residues long. The germline V gene encodes CDR1 LNHDA and CDR2 SQIVND (reference sequence). Trimming cost V 6 bases and J 0 bases, with 15 bases left between them.

The chain recombines TRBV6-1 with TRBJ2-7; 8 nucleotides match TRBD2. This CDR3 contains 14 residues. Germline V gene data show CDR1 as MNHNS and CDR2 as SASEGT. The trim removed 9 bases at V and 2 bases at J, leaving 9 bases unmatched. The CDR3, as DNA: TGTGCCAGTGAACCTAAGCGGGGGACCTACGAGCAGTACTTC. Translating gives CASEPKRGTYEQYF.

This chain links TRBV5-1 with TRBJ2-7, with a weak D call TRBD2 (6 bases). CDR1 and CDR2 (germline): SGHRS, YFSETQ. The CDR3 has 15 amino acids. V was pared by 1 base and J by 4 bases, with 15 bases between. Written as DNA, the CDR3 is TGCGCCAGCAGCTTGAGGACGGGAGCTCAGTACGAGCAGTACTTC. This sequence encodes CASSLRTGAQYEQYF.

This clone was observed a handful of times. J is TRBJ1-4 and V is TRBV5-8; 8 nucleotides agree with TRBD1. The junction had 12 bases not matched to a gene; V was cut back by 5 bases and J by 0 bases. Germline CDR1 reads SGHTS; CDR2 reads YDEGEE. This CDR3 spans 18 amino acids. CDR3 sequence: CASRWTGKIPATNEKLFF. The CDR3 nucleotides are TGTGCCAGCAGGTGGACAGGGAAGATTCCTGCAACTAATGAAAAACTGTTTTTT. Filled out from reference TRBV5-8 and TRBJ1-4, the complete variable domain reads EAGVTQSPTHLIKTRGQQATLRCSPISGHTSVYWYQQALGLGLQFLLWYDEGEERNRGNFPPRFSGRQFPNYSSELNVNALELEDSALYLCASRWTGKIPATNEKLFFGSGTQLSVL.

This chain uses TRBV19 with TRBJ2-5; 7 bases align to TRBD2. The J segment lost 1 base and the V segment lost 4 bases, leaving 6 bases of the junction unmatched. Germline V gene data show CDR1 as LNHDA and CDR2 as SQIVND (reference sequence). This CDR3 has 15 amino acids. The CDR3 spells CASSKGSGAQETQYF. Written as DNA, the CDR3 is TGTGCCAGTAGTAAAGGGAGCGGGGCCCAAGAGACCCAGTACTTC.

The V and J genes are TRBV27 and TRBJ2-7; 12 positions agree with TRBD2. The CDR3 length is 16 residues. Trimming cost V 2 bases and J 5 bases; bases outside gene matches: 7. Germline CDR1 MNHEY, CDR2 SMNVEV (reference sequence). DNA for the CDR3: TGTGCCAGCAGTTTAGAAGGGACTAGCGGGCGTAACGAGCAGTACTTC. Protein: CASSLEGTSGRNEQYF.

The chain uses TRBV7-8 and TRBJ2-7; 9 bases align to TRBD1. Per germline, CDR1 SGHVS and CDR2 FQNEAQ. V gave up 7 bases and J gave up 2 bases; unmatched junction bases: 3. CDR3 length: 13 residues. The CDR3 sequence: CASTRQGAYEQYF. DNA of the CDR3: TGTGCCAGCACCCGACAGGGGGCCTACGAGCAGTACTTC.

This sequence joins TRBV2 and TRBJ2-1; no clear D gene. Germline V gives CDR1 SNHLY, CDR2 FYNNEI. The CDR3 sequence is 13 residues long. Trimming shortened V by 6 bases and J by 8 bases, and 14 bases separated the two germline ends. This CDR3 reads CASRIRPGHEQFF. CDR3 DNA: TGTGCCAGCAGGATTCGGCCGGGTCATGAGCAGTTCTTC. The full variable domain, with the rest looked up from reference TRBV2 and TRBJ2-1, is EPEVTQTPSHQVTQMGQEVILRCVPISNHLYFYWYRQILGQKVEFLVSFYNNEISEKSEIFDDQFSVERPDGSNFTLKIRSTKLEDSAMYFCASRIRPGHEQFFGPGTRLTVL.

This chain uses TRBV2 with TRBJ2-1; D may be TRBD2 (5 bases). The CDR3 runs to 15 residues. The V end lost 3 bases, the J end lost 2 bases, and 11 bases lay between the germline ends. Germline CDR1 is SNHLY and CDR2 is FYNNEI. CDR3 coding DNA: TGTGCCAGCAGTGATAGGGTGCGGGCCTACAATGAGCAGTTCTTC. Protein: CASSDRVRAYNEQFF.

Worth noting for this clone: An end of the junction differs from the germline gene, which may be a read error. The chain uses TRBV10-3 and TRBJ2-5, with a tentative D call TRBD1 (6 bases). The CDR3 loop spans 15 amino acids. Germline V gives CDR1 ENHRY, CDR2 SYGVKD. The CDR3 bases are TGTGCCATCACTGAGGGCGGACAGTGGGGAGAGACCCAGTACTTC. Amino acids: CAITEGGQWGETQYF.

The CDR3: CASASRVPVEKLFF. Here the CDR3 DNA reads TGTGCCAGTGCCTCTCGGGTCCCCGTGGAAAAACTGTTTTTT. V usage is TRBV19 and J usage is TRBJ1-4; D unresolved. Trimming left V 8 bases short and J 8 bases short, with 18 bases between. CDR1 is LNHDA and CDR2 is SQIVND in the germline V gene (reference sequence). This CDR3 spans 14 amino acids.

The chain employs TRBV4-2 and TRBJ1-5, with D uncertain. CDR1 is LGHNA and CDR2 is YNFKEQ in the germline V gene. The CDR3 length is 14 residues. V shed 4 bases and J shed 1 base, with 8 bases lying between them. The CDR3 loop is CASSPLGSNQPQHF. The CDR3 bases are TGTGCCAGCAGCCCCCTCGGGAGCAATCAGCCCCAGCATTTT.

This chain uses TRBV9 with TRBJ2-7; 10 nucleotides align to TRBD2. From germline, CDR1 is SGDLS and CDR2 YYNGEE. The V and J ends lost 0 bases and 9 bases, in that order; junction bases with no gene match: 9. This CDR3 contains 15 residues. The CDR3 is CASSVASGSQVVQYF. The CDR3 DNA follows: TGTGCCAGCAGCGTAGCTAGCGGGAGCCAGGTTGTGCAGTACTTC.

The chain has TRBV5-6 and TRBJ2-5, with 10 bases lining up with TRBD2. Losses at the gene ends were 4 bases for V and 5 bases for J; bases not matched to a gene: 5. CDR3 size: 14 residues. CDR1 and CDR2 from the germline V gene are SGHDT and YYEEEE. The CDR3 spells CASSIGLAAETQYF. DNA for the CDR3: TGTGCCAGCAGCATAGGACTAGCGGCGGAGACCCAGTACTTC.

The chain links TRBV7-9 to TRBJ2-1, with TRBD2 identical over 8 bases. With V trimmed by 1 base and J by 2 bases, 4 bases remained unmatched. This CDR3 has 16 amino acids. From germline, CDR1 is SEHNR and CDR2 FQNEAQ (reference sequence). CDR3 in amino acids: CASSLELAVTYNEQFF. The DNA for the CDR3 is TGTGCCAGCAGCTTAGAACTAGCGGTTACCTACAATGAGCAGTTCTTC.